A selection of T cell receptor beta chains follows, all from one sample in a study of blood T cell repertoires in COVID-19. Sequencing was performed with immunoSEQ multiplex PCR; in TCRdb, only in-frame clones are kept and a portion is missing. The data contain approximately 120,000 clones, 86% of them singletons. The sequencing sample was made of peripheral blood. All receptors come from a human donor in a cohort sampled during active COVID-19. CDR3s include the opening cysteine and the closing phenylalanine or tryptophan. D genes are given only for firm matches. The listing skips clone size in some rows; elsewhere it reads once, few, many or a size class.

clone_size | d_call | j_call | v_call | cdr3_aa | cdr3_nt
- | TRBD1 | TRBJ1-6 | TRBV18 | CASSPGQGGVPLHF | TGTGCCAGCTCACCTGGACAGGGGGGCGTCCCCCTCCACTTT
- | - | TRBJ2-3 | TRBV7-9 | CASSRSGTDTQYF | TGTGCCAGCAGCCGGTCTGGCACAGATACGCAGTATTTT
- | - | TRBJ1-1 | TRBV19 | CASSKQGRYTEAFF | TGTGCCAGTAGTAAGCAGGGCCGTTACACTGAAGCTTTCTTT
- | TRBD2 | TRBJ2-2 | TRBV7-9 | CASSPRLAGAIGELFF | TGTGCCAGCAGTCCCCGACTAGCGGGAGCTATCGGGGAGCTGTTTTTT
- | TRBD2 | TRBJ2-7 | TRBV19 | CASGLAAHEQYF | TGTGCCAGTGGACTAGCGGCCCACGAGCAGTACTTC
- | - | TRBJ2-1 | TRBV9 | CASSVGGSISYNEQFF | TGTGCCAGCAGCGTAGGAGGAAGTATCTCCTACAATGAGCAGTTCTTC
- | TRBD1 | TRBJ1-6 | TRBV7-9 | CASSPDRAPYNSPLHF | TGTGCCAGCAGCCCAGACAGGGCCCCCTATAATTCACCCCTCCACTTT
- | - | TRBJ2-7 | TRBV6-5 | CASSRMQGPYEQYF | TGTGCCAGCAGCAGAATGCAGGGCCCCTACGAGCAGTACTTC
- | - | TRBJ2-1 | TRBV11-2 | CASSLQRAQTYNEQFF | TGTGCCAGCAGCCTCCAGCGGGCACAAACCTACAATGAGCAGTTCTTC
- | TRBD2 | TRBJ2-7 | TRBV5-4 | CASSIDRAGGPFEQYF | TGTGCCAGCAGCATAGACAGGGCGGGAGGGCCTTTCGAGCAGTACTTC
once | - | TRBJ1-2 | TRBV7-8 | CASSLEVGQGGNYGYTF | TGTGCCAGCAGCTTAGAAGTAGGGCAGGGTGGCAACTATGGCTACACCTTC
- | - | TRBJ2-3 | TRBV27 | CASSRRALGSTDTQYF | TGTGCCAGCAGCCGCAGGGCTCTGGGTAGCACAGATACGCAGTATTTT
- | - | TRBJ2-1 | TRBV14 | CASSVAYFNEQFF | TGTGCCAGCAGCGTCGCCTATTTTAATGAGCAGTTCTTC
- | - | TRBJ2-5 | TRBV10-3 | CAISESKGVVETQYF | TGTGCCATCAGTGAGTCTAAGGGGGTGGTCGAGACCCAGTACTTC
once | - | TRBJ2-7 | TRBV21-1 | CASSKAYPSPYEQYF | TGTGCCAGCAGCAAAGCCTATCCATCCCCCTACGAGCAGTACTTC
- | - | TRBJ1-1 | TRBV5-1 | CASSLAQNTEAFF | TGCGCCAGCAGCTTGGCACAGAACACTGAAGCTTTCTTT